This T cell receptor (beta chain) came from a study of blood T cell repertoires in COVID-19. Study summary: The study drew acute and convalescent COVID-19 samples from the United States, Italy and Spain. PBMCs, B-cell-depleted T cells, or T cells provided the cDNA or gDNA that made up the material.

Cohort 3 recovered donors had two negative PCRs, clearance, or symptom resolution. The assay was immunoSEQ multiplex PCR, and TCRdb's table has in-frame clones only and misses some. This table has approximately 210,000 clones, about 79% appearing once. Germline CDR1 reads LGHNT; CDR2 reads FRNRAP. V lost 5 bases to trimming and J lost 6 bases; unmatched junction nucleotides: 9. The CDR3 loop spans 16 amino acids. The count of this clone is one. Sequencing was carried out using PBMCs or T cells enriched from blood (not recorded which). The receptor comes from a woman aged 60 to 75 who had recovered from COVID-19. The chain joins TRBV12-5 to TRBJ2-2, with TRBD1 identical over 10 bases. CDR3 in amino acids: CASGPRGQGPSGELFF. The CDR3 DNA reads TGTGCTAGTGGTCCCAGGGGACAGGGGCCGTCCGGGGAGCTGTTTTTT.